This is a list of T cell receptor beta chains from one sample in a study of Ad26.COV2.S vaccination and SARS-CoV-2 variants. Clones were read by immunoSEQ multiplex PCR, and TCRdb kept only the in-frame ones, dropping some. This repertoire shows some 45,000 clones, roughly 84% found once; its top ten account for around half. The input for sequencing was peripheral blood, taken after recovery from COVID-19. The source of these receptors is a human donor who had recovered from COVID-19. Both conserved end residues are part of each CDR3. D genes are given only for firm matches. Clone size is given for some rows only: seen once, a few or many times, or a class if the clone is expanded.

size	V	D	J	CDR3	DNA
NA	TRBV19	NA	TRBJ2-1	CASRVGAVVYNEQFF	TGTGCCAGTAGGGTAGGAGCGGTCGTCTACAATGAGCAGTTCTTC
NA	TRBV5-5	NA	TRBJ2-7	CASSYDTYEQYF	TGTGCCAGCAGCTACGATACCTACGAGCAGTACTTC
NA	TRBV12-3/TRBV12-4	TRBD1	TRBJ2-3	CASNRGRTDTQYF	TGTGCCAGCAACAGGGGGCGAACAGATACGCAGTATTTT
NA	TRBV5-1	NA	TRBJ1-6	CASSLEAPSPLHF	TGCGCCAGCAGCTTGGAGGCCCCTTCACCCCTCCACTTT
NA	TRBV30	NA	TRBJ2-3	CAWIPGPTSTDTQYF	TGTGCCTGGATTCCGGGACCCACTAGCACAGATACGCAGTATTTT
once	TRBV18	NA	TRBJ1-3	CASSPDRPGNTIYF	TGTGCCAGCTCACCGGACAGACCTGGAAACACCATATATTTT
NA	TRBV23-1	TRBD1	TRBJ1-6	CASSQGGTGWMNSPLHF	TGCGCCAGCAGTCAGGGGGGGACAGGGTGGATGAATTCACCCCTCCACTTT
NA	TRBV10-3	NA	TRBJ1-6	CAISEARQETPLHF	TGTGCCATCAGTGAAGCCCGACAGGAAACACCCCTCCACTTT
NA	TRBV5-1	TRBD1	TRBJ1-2	CASSLVTGTGAYGYTF	TGCGCCAGCAGTCTCGTCACCGGGACAGGAGCCTATGGCTACACCTTC
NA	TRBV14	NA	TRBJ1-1	CASSQAGIPEAFF	TGTGCCAGCAGCCAAGCAGGGATACCTGAAGCTTTCTTT
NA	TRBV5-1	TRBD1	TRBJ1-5	CASSPDRAGSNQPQHF	TGCGCCAGCAGCCCGGACAGGGCAGGGAGCAATCAGCCCCAGCATTTT
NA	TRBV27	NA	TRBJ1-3	CASSPGRRSSGNTIYF	TGTGCCAGCAGTCCCGGACGGAGGAGCTCTGGAAACACCATATATTTT
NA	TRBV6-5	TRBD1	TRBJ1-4	CASRDRVTNEKLFF	TGTGCCAGCAGAGACAGGGTCACTAATGAAAAACTGTTTTTT
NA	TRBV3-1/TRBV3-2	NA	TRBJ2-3	CASSSTGGDTQYF	TGTGCCAGCAGCTCAACTGGAGGCGATACGCAGTATTTT
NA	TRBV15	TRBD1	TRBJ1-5	CATRASASPGGAQHF	TGTGCCACCAGGGCTTCGGCCAGCCCAGGGGGGGCCCAGCATTTT
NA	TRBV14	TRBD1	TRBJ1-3	CASSRDRTGNTIYF	TGTGCCAGCAGCCGGGACAGGACTGGAAACACCATATATTTT
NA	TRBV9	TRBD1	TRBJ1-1	CASSTPGTANTEAFF	TGTGCCAGCAGCACCCCCGGGACAGCGAACACTGAAGCTTTCTTT
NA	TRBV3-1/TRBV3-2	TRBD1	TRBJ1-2	CASSHLLYMGAGGGYGYTF	TGTGCCAGCAGCCACCTCCTCTACATGGGCGCAGGGGGGGGTTATGGCTACACCTTC
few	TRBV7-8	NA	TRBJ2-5	CASSFGQLETQYF	TGTGCCAGCAGCTTTGGGCAGTTAGAGACCCAGTACTTC
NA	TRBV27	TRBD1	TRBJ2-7	CASSLTGQGLYEQYF	TGTGCCAGCAGTTTAACGGGACAGGGATTGTACGAGCAGTACTTC
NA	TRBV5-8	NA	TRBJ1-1	CASSLRGGRNTEAFF	TGTGCCAGCAGCTTGAGAGGAGGAAGGAACACTGAAGCTTTCTTT
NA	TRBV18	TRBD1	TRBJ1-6	CASSPDRELNSPLHF	TGTGCCAGCTCACCAGACAGGGAACTCAATTCACCCCTCCACTTT
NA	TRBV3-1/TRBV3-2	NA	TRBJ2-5	CASSEIRETQYF	TGTGCCAGCAGCGAAATCCGTGAGACCCAGTACTTC
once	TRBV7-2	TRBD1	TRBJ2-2	CASSATGGIGELFF	TGTGCCAGCAGCGCAACAGGGGGCATCGGGGAGCTGTTTTTT
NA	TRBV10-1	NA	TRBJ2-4	CASSDTRTGNKNIQYF	TGCGCCAGCAGTGACACTCGAACCGGGAACAAAAACATTCAGTACTTC
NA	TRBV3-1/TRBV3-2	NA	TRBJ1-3	CASSPRPGSGNTIYF	TGTGCCAGCAGCCCCCGACCTGGCTCTGGAAACACCATATATTTT
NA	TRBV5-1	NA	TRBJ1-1	CASSLALSLEAFF	TGCGCCAGCAGCTTGGCGCTTAGCCTTGAAGCTTTCTTT
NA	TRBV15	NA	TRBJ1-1	CATSRVGNLGNRNTEAFF	TGTGCCACCAGCAGAGTTGGTAACTTGGGGAATCGGAACACTGAAGCTTTCTTT
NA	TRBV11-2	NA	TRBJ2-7	CASSSPERGTYEQYF	TGTGCCAGCAGCTCCCCCGAACGGGGAACCTACGAGCAGTACTTC
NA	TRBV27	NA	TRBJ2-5	CASRPPGFQETQYF	TGTGCCAGCAGGCCTCCGGGATTCCAAGAGACCCAGTACTTC
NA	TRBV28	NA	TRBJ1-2	CASSDSLEGYGYTF	TGTGCCAGCAGTGACAGTCTCGAAGGGTATGGCTACACCTTC
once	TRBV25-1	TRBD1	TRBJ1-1	CASLDTGGVEAFF	TGTGCCAGCCTCGACACAGGGGGCGTGGAAGCTTTCTTT
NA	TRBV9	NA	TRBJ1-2	CASSSLSGGYTF	TGTGCCAGCAGTTCGCTCTCAGGTGGCTACACCTTC
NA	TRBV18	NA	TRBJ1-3	CASSTFSPPRWDTIYF	TGTGCCAGCTCGACTTTCTCCCCCCCCCGATGGGACACCATATATTTT
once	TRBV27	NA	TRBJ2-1	CASRDTQGAGPYNEQFF	TGTGCCAGCAGGGACACCCAAGGGGCGGGACCTTACAATGAGCAGTTCTTC
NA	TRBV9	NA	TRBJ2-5	CASSPTGETQYF	TGTGCCAGCAGCCCTACTGGAGAGACCCAGTACTTC
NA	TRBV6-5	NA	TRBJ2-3	CASSYRPLADTQYF	TGTGCCAGCAGTTACCGACCCCTAGCAGATACGCAGTATTTT
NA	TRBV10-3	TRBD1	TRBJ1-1	CAISAGQGPNTEAFF	TGTGCCATCAGTGCGGGACAGGGGCCGAACACTGAAGCTTTCTTT
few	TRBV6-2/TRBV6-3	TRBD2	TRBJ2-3	CASSYSDSGTDTQYF	TGTGCCAGCAGTTACTCGGATAGCGGGACAGATACGCAGTATTTT
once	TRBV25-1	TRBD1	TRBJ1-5	CASSATGQGYNQPQHF	TGTGCCAGCAGTGCTACGGGACAGGGGTACAATCAGCCCCAGCATTTT
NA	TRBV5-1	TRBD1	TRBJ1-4	CASSSQGAEEKLFF	TGCGCCAGCAGCTCTCAGGGGGCAGAAGAAAAACTGTTTTTT
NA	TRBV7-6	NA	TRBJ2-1	CASSLAPPASSDYNEQFF	TGTGCCAGCAGCTTAGCGCCCCCGGCATCCTCCGACTACAATGAGCAGTTCTTC
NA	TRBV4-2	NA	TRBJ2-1	CASSQEESYNEQFF	TGTGCCAGCAGCCAAGAGGAATCGTACAATGAGCAGTTCTTC
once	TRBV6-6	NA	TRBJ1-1	CASSSYQDNTEAFF	TGTGCCAGCAGTTCATATCAGGACAACACTGAAGCTTTCTTT
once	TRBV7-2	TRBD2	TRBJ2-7	CASSLWRVGSGRPGEQYF	TGTGCCAGCAGCTTGTGGAGGGTCGGTAGCGGGAGACCTGGCGAGCAGTACTTC
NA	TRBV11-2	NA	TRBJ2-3	CASTPQGTDTQYF	TGTGCCAGCACCCCCCAGGGCACAGATACGCAGTATTTT